This T cell receptor (beta chain) was captured by sequencing in a study of cytomegalovirus exposure and HLA in healthy donors. Study details: A prior study identified 117 million unique TCR beta sequences from 150 million to 200 million T cells. Overall study results and limits: Later examination showed HLA-associated TCR beta chains had greater clonal expansion than equally common others.

Of note for this clone: No antigen is known for it.

The PCR made use of 60 Vbeta and 13 Jbeta primers. Method: immunoSEQ multiplex PCR; TCRdb's copy keeps in-frame clones and lacks some. The sample lists about 140,000 clones; approximately 62% were seen once. The CDR3 extends over 12 amino acids. Trimming took off 6 bases at V and 6 bases at J, with 12 bases between the two ends. Per germline, CDR1 KGHSH and CDR2 LQKENI. The sample comprised PBMCs. The clonotype comes from a human donor in good health. The chain recombines TRBV18 with TRBJ2-7; D is perhaps TRBD2 (5 bases). The CDR3 loop reads CASSTSGSEQYF. CDR3 bases: TGTGCCAGCTCCACGTCTGGGAGCGAGCAGTACTTC.